Listed here are 3 T cell receptor beta chains from one sample, sequenced in a study of naive and memory T cell subsets. Two oligonucleotides, mixed equimolar, formed the beta constant-region primer covering TRBC1 and TRBC2. TCRdb redid the calling of the UMI-ligation and nested PCR reads with MiXCR, one entry per CDR3 protein. The table includes about 85,000 distinct CDR3 sequences, roughly 14% detected once. Sequencing used central memory CD4+ T cells from blood. The receptor source for this set is a human donor in good health.

This clonotype was picked up many times. V usage is TRBV4-2 and J usage is TRBJ2-7; D call uncertain. Trimming stripped 0 bases from V and 3 bases from J, with 15 bases between. Germline lookup yields CDR1 LGHNA and CDR2 YNFKEQ. The CDR3 contains 16 residues. CDR3 sequence: CASSQDPEGTFYEQYF. The DNA for the CDR3 is TGTGCCAGCAGCCAAGATCCCGAAGGAACCTTCTACGAGCAGTACTTC.

In this sample, this clonotype turned up many times. The rearrangement joins TRBV7-8 to TRBJ2-3; the D is unclear. With 1 base removed from V and 2 bases from J, the gap between germline ends came to 4 bases. This CDR3 spans 13 amino acids. Germline CDR1 reads SGHVS; CDR2 reads FQNEAQ. CDR3 sequence: CASSLVPTDTQYF. CDR3 nucleotides: TGTGCCAGCAGCTTAGTCCCCACAGATACGCAGTATTTT.

The rearrangement uses TRBV4-2 and TRBJ1-1, with 7 bases fitting TRBD1. Germline V gene lookup returns CDR1 LGHNA and CDR2 YNFKEQ. CDR3 size: 13 residues. V lost 1 base and J lost 12; bases outside the gene matches: 8. CDR3 DNA: TGTGCCAGCAGCCAAGGGGACAGAAAGGGGACTTTCTTT. The encoded protein is CASSQGDRKGTFF.